This TCR beta chain comes out of a study of CD8+CD57+ T cells in acquired aplastic anemia (dated by TCRdb to about 2018). The study in broad terms: A mean of approximately 2.9 ug of DNA, ranging from about 0.19 to 27.4 ug, was extracted from sorted CD4+ and CD8+ cells. A CD8+CD57+ expansion meant a frequency higher than the mean frequency seen in healthy subjects. Points the paper makes about the study in general: Roughly 30 CD8+ CDR3 sequences were found to be shared between patients and controls, but these sequences appeared to be highly expressed in patients and within the immunodominant clones of the patients. CD8+ Simpson's diversity did not differ significantly between patients and healthy controls (P=0.060).

Flow cytometry had shown CD8+CD57+ cell expansion in the patients selected for sequencing. All patients had severe acquired aplastic anemia diagnosed by International Study of Aplastic Anemia and Agranulocytosis and Camitta criteria. No therapy had been received by the patients at the time of blood sampling. In this study, sorted CD4+ and CD8+ T cells from the blood of healthy subjects and of severe aplastic anemia patients had their TCR repertoires deep-sequenced. Patients were enrolled under clinicaltrials.gov protocols 00001620, 01623167, 00001397, 00071045, 00081523 and 00961064 in the USA. Ficoll-Paque density gradient centrifugation was used to isolate peripheral blood mononuclear cells. Before DNA extraction, CD4+ and CD8+ T cells were sorted with FACS or magnetic beads. The CDR3 covers 15 residues, taking in both the cysteine and the phenylalanine. The sequence is cut down to CDR3 DNA, 45 bases in frame from base 1. Reading the germline V gene (reference sequence) gives CDR1 DFQATT and CDR2 SNEGSKA.

About this clonotype: The specificity of this receptor is unknown. An end of the junction does not agree with germline; a read error may underlie this.

Genomic DNA served as template for TCR beta VDJ combination and CDR3 sequence profiling. An Illumina HiSeq 2000 was used for TCR repertoire sequencing. Regarding the original processing steps: Repertoire assessment relied on Simpson's diversity index, CDR3 size and DJ length profiles, and TRBV/TRBJ rearrangement plots. The immunodominant clone was defined as the most abundant DNA sequence in deep sequencing data. CDR3 amino acid sequences were checked for sharing across subjects and were also compared against the VDJdb database and published repertoires. In-frame beta chains were kept once TCRdb had trimmed the public reads at Q25 with fastp and called clones with MiXCR. CDR3 protein sequences are deduplicated, and each keeps its most common genes and DNA. The V and J calls were not made by the authors but by TCRdb's processing. The sample includes a few hundred thousand distinct CDR3 sequences, with roughly 61% observed a single time. Approximately 1.2% of the sample belongs to the ten largest clones.

Sequencing was carried out using sorted CD4+, CD8+, or CD8+CD57+ T cells (not recorded which) from PBMCs. The sequence links TRBV20-1 to TRBJ1-3; the D segment could be TRBD1, given 6 matching bases. This receptor was taken from a human donor with aplastic anemia. The nucleotides are TGCAGTGCTAGTCCCTCAGGGGTTCATGGAGACACCATATATTTT. It is translated as CSASPSGVHGDTIYF.